Below, 24 T cell receptor beta chains from the same sample are listed, as sequenced in a study of shared clonotypes between healthy human individuals. Clones were sequenced by immunoSEQ multiplex PCR, and TCRdb holds only the in-frame ones, with some missing. The sample shows 1.4 million to 1.5 million clones, around 97% of them seen only once. The sequenced sample consisted of naive CD4+ T cells sorted from blood. Subset specified: CD45RA+ positively selected. The receptors originated from a young man in good health.

This chain's CDR3 is CASSGGQIGDTEAFF. The CDR3, as DNA: TGTGCCAGCAGCGGGGGACAGATTGGGGACACTGAAGCTTTCTTT. The genes are TRBV5-4 and TRBJ1-1, with 7 bases fitting TRBD1. The CDR3 is 15 residues long. V dropped 4 bases and J dropped 3; count of bases not matched to a gene: 9. Germline lookup yields CDR1 SGHNT and CDR2 YYREEE (reference sequence).

The chain uses TRBV25-1 and TRBJ2-1; no clear D. Trimming stripped 1 base from V and 10 bases from J, with 5 bases between. CDR1 and CDR2 from the germline V gene are MGHDK and SYGVNS. The CDR3 contains 11 residues. In DNA form, the CDR3 reads TGTGCCAGCAGTGAATTTGAGGAGCAGTTCTTC. This gives the protein CASSEFEEQFF.

The rearrangement uses TRBV11-2 and TRBJ2-1, with D hard to call. Trimming took 4 bases from V and 5 from J, leaving 12 bases between them. The germline CDR1 and CDR2 sequences are SGHAT and FQNNGV. The CDR3 is 14 amino acids. CDR3 residues: CASSSYPQNNEQFF. For the CDR3, the DNA is TGTGCCAGCAGCTCCTATCCCCAAAACAATGAGCAGTTCTTC.

This chain links TRBV4-1 with TRBJ2-1; D gene unclear. The CDR3 runs to 15 residues. Trimming took 4 bases from V and 2 from J, leaving 12 bases between them. The V gene's germline CDR1 is MGHRA and CDR2 YSYEKL. The CDR3 spells CASSRPEPPYNEQFF. The CDR3 nucleotides read TGCGCCAGCAGCCGACCCGAGCCTCCCTACAATGAGCAGTTCTTC.

CDR3 in amino acids: CASSQGAGANVLTF. CDR3 sequence (DNA): TGTGCCAGCAGCCAGGGGGCGGGGGCCAACGTCCTGACTTTC. The genes are TRBV2 and TRBJ2-6; 8 nucleotides align to TRBD1. This CDR3 has 14 residues. CDR1 and CDR2 from the germline V gene are SNHLY and FYNNEI. The V segment lost 6 bases and the J segment 4 bases; nucleotides outside the gene matches: 2.

This clone was detected once. CDR3 nucleotide sequence: TGTGCCACCTCGGAGAGCTCCTACAATGAGCAGTTCTTC. It specifies CATSESSYNEQFF. The gene calls are TRBV6-4 and TRBJ2-1, with no clear D. The germline V gene encodes CDR1 MRHNA and CDR2 SNTAGT. The V and J ends lost 10 bases and 0 bases respectively, with 10 bases between them. This CDR3 has 13 residues.

The V and J genes are TRBV19 and TRBJ1-1; D is unclear. The CDR3 covers 13 residues. V lost 3 bases and J lost 4, with 9 bases in between. Germline CDR1 is LNHDA and CDR2 is SQIVND (reference sequence). The CDR3 region is CASSIDISTEAFF. CDR3 coding DNA: TGTGCCAGTAGTATCGACATAAGCACTGAAGCTTTCTTT.

The rearrangement links TRBV30 to TRBJ2-7, with 7 bases aligning to TRBD1. V lost 2 bases to trimming and J lost 2 bases; unmatched junction nucleotides: 6. The CDR3 has 14 residues. CDR1 and CDR2 (germline): GTSNPN, SVGIG (reference sequence). CDR3 coding DNA: TGTGCCTGGAGTCGACAGGGCTTTCCCTACGAGCAGTACTTC. Translation gives CAWSRQGFPYEQYF.

This chain joins TRBV10-3 and TRBJ1-1; 8 nucleotides match TRBD1. Germline lookup yields CDR1 ENHRY and CDR2 SYGVKD. V was pared by 10 bases and J by 2 bases, with 9 bases of the junction left unmatched. The CDR3 spans 14 residues. The CDR3 nucleotides read TGTGCCACCGGGCCCGGACAGGGAAACACTGAAGCTTTCTTT. Encoded protein: CATGPGQGNTEAFF.

This rearrangement joins TRBV12-5 to TRBJ1-1, with D unresolved. The germline CDR1 and CDR2 sequences are LGHNT and FRNRAP. Deletions cut 2 bases from V and 4 bases from J, with 8 bases between. The CDR3 runs to 13 residues. The CDR3 loop is CASGLRVGTEAFF. CDR3 sequence (DNA): TGTGCTAGTGGTTTGCGAGTTGGCACTGAAGCTTTCTTT. Complete variable domain (other parts from reference TRBV12-5 and TRBJ1-1): DARVTQTPRHKVTEMGQEVTMRCQPILGHNTVFWYRQTMMQGLELLAYFRNRAPLDDSGMPKDRFSAEMPDATLATLKIQPSEPRDSAVYFCASGLRVGTEAFFGQGTRLTVV.

This rearrangement joins TRBV18 to TRBJ1-2; possibly TRBD1 for D (6 bases). The germline gives CDR1 KGHSH, CDR2 LQKENI. This CDR3 comprises 15 residues. The V gene lost 3 bases and the J gene lost 0 bases, with 11 bases spanning the gap. The CDR3 coding sequence is TGTGCCAGCTCACCCGACAGGAGCGCTAACTATGGCTACACCTTC. This translates into CASSPDRSANYGYTF.

The chain uses TRBV7-9 and TRBJ1-5; 7 nucleotides match TRBD1. V shed 5 bases and J 1 base; nucleotides not matched to a gene: 2. Germline assignment: CDR1 SEHNR and CDR2 FQNEAQ (reference sequence). The CDR3 consists of 14 residues. CDR3 sequence (DNA): TGTGCCAGCAGCACACAGGGGAGCAATCAGCCCCAGCATTTT. Protein: CASSTQGSNQPQHF.

J is TRBJ1-2 and V is TRBV6-6, with a tentative D call TRBD1 (6 bases). The CDR3 covers 16 residues. Trimming removed 5 bases at V and 1 base at J, with 17 bases between. CDR1 and CDR2 (germline): MNHNY, SVGAGI (reference sequence). CDR3 sequence: CASSTTQGQFNYGYTF. The CDR3 DNA sequence: TGTGCCAGCAGTACGACCCAAGGACAGTTTAACTATGGCTACACCTTC.

CDR3 sequence reads: CASSLTPGDYGYTF. In nucleotides, the CDR3 is TGTGCCAGCAGCTTAACCCCGGGAGACTATGGCTACACCTTC. The chain joins TRBV7-3 to TRBJ1-2; D is ambiguous. The CDR3 consists of 14 residues. V was clipped by 0 bases and J by 3 bases, with 8 bases between them. The V gene's germline CDR1 is SGHTA and CDR2 FQGTGA.

The genes are TRBV28 and TRBJ1-4; D perhaps matches TRBD1 (6 bases). From germline, CDR1 is MDHEN and CDR2 SYDVKM. The V end lost 9 bases, the J end lost 5 bases, and 7 bases lay between the germline ends. The CDR3 is 11 amino acids. Here the CDR3 DNA reads TGTGCCAGTCAGGGGAATGAAAAACTGTTTTTT. Protein sequence: CASQGNEKLFF. The variable domain in full, completed from reference TRBV28 and TRBJ1-4, reads DVKVTQSSRYLVKRTGEKVFLECVQDMDHENMFWYRQDPGLGLRLIYFSYDVKMKEKGDIPEGYSVSREKKERFSLILESASTNQTSMYLCASQGNEKLFFGSGTQLSVL.

This clone was counted a few times. This rearrangement joins TRBV5-4 to TRBJ1-2; 7 nucleotides agree with TRBD1. In germline, CDR1 is SGHNT, CDR2 YYREEE (reference sequence). The CDR3 totals 13 residues. The ends lost 3 bases at V and 8 bases at J; junction bases unmatched: 7. The CDR3 here is CASSSPGQFGYTF. The CDR3 nucleotides are TGTGCCAGCAGCTCCCCGGGACAGTTCGGCTACACCTTC.

The chain links TRBV5-4 to TRBJ2-2, with 14 bases identical to TRBD2. With V trimmed by 5 bases and J by 5 bases, 8 bases remained unmatched. The CDR3 totals 17 residues. Germline V CDR1 and CDR2: SGHNT, YYREEE (reference sequence). In nucleotides, the CDR3 is TGTGCCAGCAGAACCTTTGGACTAGCGGGAGGAACCGGGGAGCTGTTTTTT. Its protein is CASRTFGLAGGTGELFF.

The chain has TRBV10-3 and TRBJ2-7, with TRBD2 as a possible D gene (5 bases). V was shortened by 7 bases and J by 2 bases, with 12 bases between the two germline ends. This CDR3 is built from 13 residues. Germline V gives CDR1 ENHRY, CDR2 SYGVKD. CDR3 nucleotide sequence: TGTGCCATCACCAGCGGAGGCCCCTACGAGCAGTACTTC. Amino acid sequence: CAITSGGPYEQYF.

This clone was counted a single time. J is TRBJ2-3 and V is TRBV28, with 14 bases aligning to TRBD2. The junction had 4 bases not matched to a gene; V was cut back by 4 bases and J by 4 bases. Germline values: CDR1 MDHEN, CDR2 SYDVKM. This CDR3 region has 16 residues. In DNA, the CDR3 is TGTGCCAGCAGTTGGGGGACTAGCGGGGGCCCAGATACGCAGTATTTT. Translating gives CASSWGTSGGPDTQYF.

The V call is TRBV5-4, the J call TRBJ2-7; D tentatively reads TRBD1 or TRBD2 (5 bases each). Germline CDR1 is SGHNT and CDR2 is YYREEE (reference sequence). The CDR3 consists of 14 residues. Trimming took off 4 bases at V and 6 bases at J, with 17 bases between the two ends. CDR3 sequence (DNA): TGTGCCAGCAGCAATGAATGGGGGTCGGGCGAGCAGTACTTC. It is translated as CASSNEWGSGEQYF.

The chain is built from TRBV27 and TRBJ1-1; D may be TRBD1 (5 bases). In germline, CDR1 is MNHEY, CDR2 SMNVEV (reference sequence). The length of the CDR3 is 16 residues. Trimming removed 6 bases at V and 0 bases at J, with 17 bases between. The CDR3, as DNA: TGTGCCAGCAGCCCAGTGTTGTGGGGCCTGAACACTGAAGCTTTCTTT. It specifies CASSPVLWGLNTEAFF.

This sequence joins TRBV18 and TRBJ2-1; 10 positions match TRBD2. V was clipped by 0 bases and J by 5 bases; unmatched bases: 7. The CDR3 is made up of 17 amino acids. In germline, CDR1 is KGHSH, CDR2 LQKENI. CDR3 loop: CASSPPGPAGGNNEQFF. CDR3 sequence (DNA): TGTGCCAGCTCACCACCAGGGCCAGCGGGAGGGAACAATGAGCAGTTCTTC.

This chain connects TRBV10-2 to TRBJ2-7; weak D call: TRBD2 (6 bases). There are 14 residues in the CDR3. The V end was cut by 0 bases, the J end by 2 bases, with 8 bases between. The germline V gene encodes CDR1 WSHSY and CDR2 SAAADI. For the CDR3, the DNA is TGCGCCAGCAGTGAGTCGGGCGGGACCTACGAGCAGTACTTC. It yields the protein CASSESGGTYEQYF.

CDR3 loop: CASSLRVPGGETQYF. CDR3 nucleotide sequence: TGTGCCAGCAGTCTCCGTGTCCCAGGCGGAGAGACCCAGTACTTC. The genes are TRBV27 and TRBJ2-5; D gene ambiguous. From germline, CDR1 is MNHEY and CDR2 SMNVEV (reference sequence). This CDR3 contains 15 residues. Trimming shortened V by 5 bases and J by 4 bases, and 17 bases separated the two germline ends.